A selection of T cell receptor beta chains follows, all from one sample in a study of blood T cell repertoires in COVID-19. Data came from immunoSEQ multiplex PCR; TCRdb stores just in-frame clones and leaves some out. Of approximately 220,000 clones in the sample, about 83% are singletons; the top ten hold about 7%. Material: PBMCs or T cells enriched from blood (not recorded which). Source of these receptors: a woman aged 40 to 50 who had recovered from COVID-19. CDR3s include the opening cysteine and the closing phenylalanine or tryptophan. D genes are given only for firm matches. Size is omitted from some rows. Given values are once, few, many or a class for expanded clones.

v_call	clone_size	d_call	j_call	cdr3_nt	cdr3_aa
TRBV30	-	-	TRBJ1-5	TGTGCCTGGAGTCCTAACAGGAATCAGCCCCAGCATTTT	CAWSPNRNQPQHF
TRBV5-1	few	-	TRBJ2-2	TGCGCCAGCAGCACCAGGGTTACCGGGGAGCTGTTTTTT	CASSTRVTGELFF
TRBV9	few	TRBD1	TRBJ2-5	TGTGCCAGCAGCCCCCGTCTCCAGGGGGCCGGAGAAGAGACCCAGTACTTC	CASSPRLQGAGEETQYF
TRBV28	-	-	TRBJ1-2	TGTGCCAGCAGTCTCCCCAGGGGATCGGACTATGGCTACACCTTC	CASSLPRGSDYGYTF
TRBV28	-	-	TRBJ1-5	TGTGCCAGCAGTGTGTCCGGGTCCAATCAGCCCCAGCATTTT	CASSVSGSNQPQHF
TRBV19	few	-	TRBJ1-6	TGTGCCAGTAGTCCCCCGACAGGCTCACCCCTCCACTTT	CASSPPTGSPLHF
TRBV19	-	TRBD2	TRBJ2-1	TGTGCCAGTAGTTCTAGCGGGAGTGGGAATGAGCAGTTCTTC	CASSSSGSGNEQFF
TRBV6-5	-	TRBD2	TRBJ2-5	TGTGCCAGCAGTTCTAGGGGGACTAGCAATAGAGAGACCCAGTACTTC	CASSSRGTSNRETQYF
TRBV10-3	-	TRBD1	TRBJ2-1	TGTGCCATCAGTGAGCCGGGGACAGGGGGATGGGGCAATGAGCAGTTCTTC	CAISEPGTGGWGNEQFF
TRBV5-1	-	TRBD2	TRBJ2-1	TGCGCCAGCAGGCGACTAGCGGGAGTCGTCGATGAGCAGTTCTTC	CASRRLAGVVDEQFF
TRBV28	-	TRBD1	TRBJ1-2	TGTGCCAGCAGTACCCTTACAGGGGGCTCCTATGGCTACACCTTC	CASSTLTGGSYGYTF
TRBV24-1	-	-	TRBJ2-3	TGTGCCACCAGCTACACAGATACGCAGTATTTT	CATSYTDTQYF
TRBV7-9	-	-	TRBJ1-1	TGTGCCAGCAGCTTAGTCCGGCAGGTGCAACTGAACACTGAAGCTTTCTTT	CASSLVRQVQLNTEAFF
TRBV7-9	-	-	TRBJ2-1	TGTGCCAGCAGCCCCGATTCTACTGAGCAGTTCTTC	CASSPDSTEQFF
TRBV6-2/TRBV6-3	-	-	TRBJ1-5	TGTGCCAGCAGTTACTTAAGGGGAAGTCAGCCCCAGCATTTT	CASSYLRGSQPQHF
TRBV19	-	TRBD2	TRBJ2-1	TGTGCCAGCCTAGGACTAGCGGGAACCAATGAGCAGTTCTTC	CASLGLAGTNEQFF
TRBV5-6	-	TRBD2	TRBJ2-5	TGTGCCAGCAGCCGGGAGGGACTAGCGGGAGAAGAGACCCAGTACTTC	CASSREGLAGEETQYF
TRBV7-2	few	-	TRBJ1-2	TGTGCCAGCAGCCCCCCCTATAGTGGCTACACCTTC	CASSPPYSGYTF
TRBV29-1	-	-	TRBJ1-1	TGCAGCGTTGTCATCCGCCAGGGAGGGGTCACTGAAGCTTTCTTT	CSVVIRQGGVTEAFF
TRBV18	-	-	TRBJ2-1	TGTGCCAGCTCACCGACAGGGAGGTCCTACAATGAGCAGTTCTTC	CASSPTGRSYNEQFF
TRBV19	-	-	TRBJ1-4	TGTGCCAGTAGTCTAAATCGACGACGGGGTGCTGAAAAACTGTTTTTT	CASSLNRRRGAEKLFF
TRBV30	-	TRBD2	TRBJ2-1	TGTGCCTGGAGGGGAGTGACTAGCGGTCTGAATGAGCAGTTCTTC	CAWRGVTSGLNEQFF
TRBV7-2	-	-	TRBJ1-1	TGTGCCAGCAGCCCCAGACTAGGCTGGGCTTTCTTT	CASSPRLGWAFF
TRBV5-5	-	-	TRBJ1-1	TGTGCCAGCAGCTTGTATCAGGGCCGGAACACTGAAGCTTTCTTT	CASSLYQGRNTEAFF
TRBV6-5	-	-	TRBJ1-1	TGTGCCAGCAGTTACGCCGGGAACCCAATGAACACTGAAGCTTTCTTT	CASSYAGNPMNTEAFF
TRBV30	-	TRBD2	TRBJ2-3	TGTGCCTGGGACCTCAACAGGCGGGAGGGGACAGATACGCAGTATTTT	CAWDLNRREGTDTQYF
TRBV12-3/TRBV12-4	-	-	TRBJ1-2	TGTGCCAGCAGAGTCGACAACTCCTATGGCTACACCTTC	CASRVDNSYGYTF
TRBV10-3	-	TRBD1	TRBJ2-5	TGTGCCATCGCGTCCGGGACAGAAGAGACCCAGTACTTC	CAIASGTEETQYF
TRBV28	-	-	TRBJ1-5	TGTGCCAGCAGTGCCTCACAGGGTTCGGGACAGCCCCAGCATTTT	CASSASQGSGQPQHF
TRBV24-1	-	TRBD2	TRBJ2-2	TGTGCCACCAGTCCTAGCGGGAGGCAGAACACCGGGGAGCTGTTTTTT	CATSPSGRQNTGELFF
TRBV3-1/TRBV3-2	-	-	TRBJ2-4	TGTGCCAGCATGCGGGTGGGAGTCAACATTCAGTACTTC	CASMRVGVNIQYF
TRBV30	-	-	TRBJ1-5	TGTGCCTGGACCCCAAGGGGTCTTCTTAGCAATCAGCCCCAGCATTTT	CAWTPRGLLSNQPQHF
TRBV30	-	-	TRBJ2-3	TGTGCCGGAGGGGATACGCAGTATTTT	CAGGDTQYF
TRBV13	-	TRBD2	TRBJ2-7	TGTGCCAGCAGCTCCTGGACTAGCGGGAAGTTGTTTGAGCAGTACTTC	CASSSWTSGKLFEQYF
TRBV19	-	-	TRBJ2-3	TGTGCCAGTAGTATAGCCCTGGGGCCAGGCGAATCCGATACGCAGTATTTT	CASSIALGPGESDTQYF
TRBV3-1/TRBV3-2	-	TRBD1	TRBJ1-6	TGTGCCAGCAGCCAATCGACAGGGGGCAATTCACCCCTCCACTTT	CASSQSTGGNSPLHF
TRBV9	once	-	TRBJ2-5	TGTGCCAGCAGCGTAGGCCCCAGGGTAGAGACCCAGTACTTC	CASSVGPRVETQYF
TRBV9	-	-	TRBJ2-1	TGTGCCAGCAGCGTCGATCCCAGGGTAAGTGAGCAGTTCTTC	CASSVDPRVSEQFF
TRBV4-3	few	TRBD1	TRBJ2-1	TGCGCCAGCAGCCAAGAGACAGGGCGGTATGAGCAGTTCTTC	CASSQETGRYEQFF
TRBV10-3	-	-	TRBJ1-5	TGTGCCATCAGTGATGGGGGACAAAATCAGCCCCAGCATTTT	CAISDGGQNQPQHF
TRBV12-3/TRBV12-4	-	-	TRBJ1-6	TGTGCCAGCAGGCTACAGGATTCACCCCTCCACTTT	CASRLQDSPLHF
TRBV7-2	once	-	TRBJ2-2	TGTGCCAGCAGCCAGGGATACGGCACCGGGGAGCTGTTTTTT	CASSQGYGTGELFF
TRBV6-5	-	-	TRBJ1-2	TGTGCCACCCAACGGGAGGACAGCTATGGCTACACCTTC	CATQREDSYGYTF
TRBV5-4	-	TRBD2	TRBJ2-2	TGTGCCAGCAGCCCCTGGGGGGGAGCGAGGGACGGGGAGCTGTTTTTT	CASSPWGGARDGELFF
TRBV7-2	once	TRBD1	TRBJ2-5	TGTGCCAGCAGTCCCACAGGGGGAGAGACCCAGTACTTC	CASSPTGGETQYF
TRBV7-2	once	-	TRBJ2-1	TGTGCCAGCAGCTCGACTCTGTATGAGCAGTTCTTC	CASSSTLYEQFF
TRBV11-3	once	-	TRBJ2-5	TGTGCCAGCAGCTTGGCTGGCGGCTCATGGACCCAGTACTTC	CASSLAGGSWTQYF
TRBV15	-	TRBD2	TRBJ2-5	TGTGCCACCAGCAGAGGGGGAGCGGGAGAAGAGACCCAGTACTTC	CATSRGGAGEETQYF
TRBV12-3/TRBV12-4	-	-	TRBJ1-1	TGTGCCAGCAGCCTACTGTGGAACACTGAAGCTTTCTTT	CASSLLWNTEAFF
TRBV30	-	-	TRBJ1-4	TGTGCCTGGACCGGACAGATAAATGAAAAACTGTTTTTT	CAWTGQINEKLFF
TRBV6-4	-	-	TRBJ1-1	TGTGCCAGCAGCCCCGGGGGGGGTGGTGAGATCAACACTGAAGCTTTCTTT	CASSPGGGGEINTEAFF